The rows below give T cell receptor beta chains drawn from one sample of a study of OX40 agonist ivuxolimab in advanced cancers. Libraries were prepared by immunoSEQ multiplex PCR; TCRdb keeps only in-frame clonotypes and omits some of them. The sample records 99,000 or so clones, approximately 80% being singletons. Sequenced material: CD4+ or CD8+ T cells sorted from blood, taken in a trial of the OX40 agonist ivuxolimab. Every receptor here comes from an adult with an advanced solid tumor such as melanoma, head and neck, liver or kidney cancer. The CDR3 runs from the conserved cysteine through the conserved F or W. A D gene is named only where the DNA matches it firmly. A row's size may be missing; if present it is once, few, many or a size class.

TRBV11-2	.	.	TRBJ1-1	TGTGCCAGCAGCCAAGGACAGTTTGAAGCTTTCTTT	CASSQGQFEAFF
TRBV15	.	.	TRBJ2-1	TGTGCCACCAGCAGTCGCGACTCGGATGAGCAGTTCTTC	CATSSRDSDEQFF
TRBV5-1	.	TRBD1	TRBJ1-4	TGCGCCAGTGGGCCGGGACAGGGTTCAACTAATGAAAAACTGTTTTTT	CASGPGQGSTNEKLFF
TRBV2	.	TRBD1	TRBJ2-2	TGTGCCAGCTCTGCTCTTACCAGGGGGCTGGACACCGGGGAGCTGTTTTTT	CASSALTRGLDTGELFF
TRBV27	.	.	TRBJ2-7	TGTGCCAGCAGTTTAGCACGAGGGAGCTACGAGCAGTACTTC	CASSLARGSYEQYF
TRBV5-6	.	TRBD2	TRBJ2-7	TGTGCCAGCAGTAGGGACTATCCCTCCTACGAGCAGTACTTC	CASSRDYPSYEQYF
TRBV5-1	.	TRBD1	TRBJ2-3	TGCGCCAGCAGAGCGGGGACAGGGGGTTATAGCACAGATACGCAGTATTTT	CASRAGTGGYSTDTQYF
TRBV7-9	.	.	TRBJ2-7	TGTGCCAGCAGCTTAGAAGGGGTAGACTCCTACGAGCAGTACTTC	CASSLEGVDSYEQYF
TRBV10-3	.	.	TRBJ2-1	TGTGCCATCAGGATAGATAGCGGTGGGGCCAATGAGCAGTTCTTC	CAIRIDSGGANEQFF
TRBV6-6	.	TRBD1	TRBJ1-6	TGTGCCAGCAGTGTACAGGGGGCGAATTCACCCCTCCACTTT	CASSVQGANSPLHF
TRBV7-9	.	TRBD1	TRBJ2-3	TGTGCCAGCAGCTTAGCCGGACAGGGGCCCGTGGATACGCAGTATTTT	CASSLAGQGPVDTQYF
TRBV7-2	.	TRBD1	TRBJ2-3	TGTGCCAGCAGCCCCCTGGGACAGGAGGCAGATACGCAGTATTTT	CASSPLGQEADTQYF
TRBV9	.	.	TRBJ2-3	TGTGCCAGCAGCGACCTCGGGCCCCTCGCACCAGATACGCAGTATTTT	CASSDLGPLAPDTQYF
TRBV30	.	.	TRBJ2-1	TGTGCCTGGAGGGAGGCCGAAGAACTAGCCCAGTTCTTC	CAWREAEELAQFF
TRBV4-2	.	.	TRBJ2-7	TGTGCCAGCAGCCAAGATTGGGCCAGGGGATCCGACGAGCAGTACTTC	CASSQDWARGSDEQYF
TRBV4-1	.	.	TRBJ1-2	TGCGCCAGCAGCCAAGGTTTTGCTAACTATGGCTACACCTTC	CASSQGFANYGYTF
TRBV14	.	.	TRBJ2-7	TGTGCCAGCAGCCACGGGGGAGGTACCTACGAGCAGTACTTC	CASSHGGGTYEQYF
TRBV6-6	.	TRBD2	TRBJ2-3	TGTGCCAGCAGGCGCGGGGGGGAGGGCACAGATACGCAGTATTTT	CASRRGGEGTDTQYF
TRBV7-3	.	.	TRBJ2-7	TGTGCCAGCAGCTCGCCTTGGGGCTACGAGCAGTACTTC	CASSSPWGYEQYF
TRBV29-1	.	.	TRBJ1-3	TGCAGCGTTACCCGAGGCTCTGGAAACACCATATATTTT	CSVTRGSGNTIYF
TRBV6-5	.	.	TRBJ1-2	TGTGCCAGCACCTACCTAGGGGGGCAAGGCTATGGCTACACCTTC	CASTYLGGQGYGYTF
TRBV7-9	.	TRBD2	TRBJ2-1	TGTGCCAGCAGCTCTCCGGGAGGGCCCTACAATGAGCAGTTCTTC	CASSSPGGPYNEQFF
TRBV11-2	.	.	TRBJ2-2	TGTGCCAGCTTAGGGGTCTCGGGTGAGGCCGGGGAGCTGTTTTTT	CASLGVSGEAGELFF
TRBV5-1	few	.	TRBJ2-1	TGCGCCAGCAGCTTGGCCGCCGCGGCGTTTAACAATGAGCAGTTCTTC	CASSLAAAAFNNEQFF
TRBV19	.	.	TRBJ1-6	TGTGCCAGTAGTATGATATTGGGGAATTCACCCCTCCACTTT	CASSMILGNSPLHF
TRBV27	.	.	TRBJ1-1	TGTGCCAGCAGGTCAGAAAGGTACGACACTGAAGCTTTCTTT	CASRSERYDTEAFF
TRBV5-4	few	.	TRBJ1-1	TGTGCCAGCAGCTTGGAGAGGGCGTTTACTGAAGCTTTCTTT	CASSLERAFTEAFF
TRBV19	.	.	TRBJ1-1	TGTGCCACCAGCCAGGGCAGGGACACTGAAGCTTTCTTT	CATSQGRDTEAFF
TRBV2	.	TRBD2	TRBJ2-5	TGTGCCAGCAGTTCCCCTGGGCCACTAGCGGGAGGGCAAGAGACCCAGTACTTC	CASSSPGPLAGGQETQYF
TRBV19	.	.	TRBJ1-5	TGTGCCAGTAAGGAGCCGAATCAGCCCCAGCATTTT	CASKEPNQPQHF
TRBV16	.	.	TRBJ2-1	TGTGCCAGCAGCCAAGATGCCTACGGGAATGAGCAGTTCTTC	CASSQDAYGNEQFF
TRBV6-1	.	.	TRBJ1-6	TGTGCCAGCGGGGGGCCGCCCCTCCACTTT	CASGGPPLHF
TRBV7-2	.	.	TRBJ2-2	TGTGCCAGCAGCTTCGGGTACACCGGGGAGCTGTTTTTT	CASSFGYTGELFF
TRBV7-2	.	TRBD1	TRBJ2-7	TGTGCCAGCAGCTTAGGGCAGGGGGCCCCGTACGAGCAGTACTTC	CASSLGQGAPYEQYF
TRBV27	.	TRBD2	TRBJ2-1	TGTGCCAGCAGTTCGACTAGCGGGACCTACAATGAGCAGTTCTTC	CASSSTSGTYNEQFF
TRBV9	few	.	TRBJ1-4	TGTGCCAGCAGCGGAGGCGGGACAAATGAAAAACTGTTTTTT	CASSGGGTNEKLFF
TRBV12-5	.	.	TRBJ2-1	TGTGCTAGTGGTTTGGTTGAGCAGTTCTTC	CASGLVEQFF
TRBV10-3	.	.	TRBJ1-4	TGTGCCATCAGTCCCGACAGGTTGGGGATTAATGAAAAACTGTTTTTT	CAISPDRLGINEKLFF
TRBV7-2	.	TRBD1	TRBJ1-4	TGTGCCAGCAGCCCCGGGACAGGGGGTGAAAAACTGTTTTTT	CASSPGTGGEKLFF
TRBV28	.	TRBD2	TRBJ2-5	TGTGCCAGTGGGACTAGCGTTAGAGAGACCCAGTACTTC	CASGTSVRETQYF
TRBV19	.	TRBD2	TRBJ2-1	TGTGCCAGTAGTAACCCCGGGACTAGTAGGTACAATGAGCAGTTCTTC	CASSNPGTSRYNEQFF
TRBV6-5	.	.	TRBJ2-2	TGTGCCAGCAGTTGGTTACTAGCGAACACCGGGGAGCTGTTTTTT	CASSWLLANTGELFF
TRBV18	.	.	TRBJ2-5	TGTGCCAGCTCACCACTGGGGGATTCTCGAGAGACCCAGTACTTC	CASSPLGDSRETQYF
TRBV5-1	.	.	TRBJ2-2	TGCGCCAGCAGCTTAGGGGGGCAGAACACCGGGGAGCTGTTTTTT	CASSLGGQNTGELFF
TRBV5-6	.	.	TRBJ2-5	TGTGCCAGCAGCTTGGCCTTCGGGGGATCTGAGCAGTACTTC	CASSLAFGGSEQYF
TRBV5-1	.	.	TRBJ2-1	TGCGCCAGCACTAGTGACAGCTCCTACAATGAGCAGTTCTTC	CASTSDSSYNEQFF
TRBV9	few	.	TRBJ2-7	TGTGCCAGCAGCGTAGCCTTGGGAGGAGAGCAGTACTTC	CASSVALGGEQYF
TRBV30	.	.	TRBJ2-1	TGTGCCTGGAGCTCCAGCAGGGGCTACAATGAGCAGTTCTTC	CAWSSSRGYNEQFF
TRBV18	few	.	TRBJ1-3	TGTGCCAGCTCACTGGCGGGCAACTCTGGAAACACCATATATTTT	CASSLAGNSGNTIYF
TRBV6-5	.	TRBD2	TRBJ2-1	TGTGCCAGCAGCACACTAGCGGGGGGATCCAATGAGCAGTTCTTC	CASSTLAGGSNEQFF